Sequencing of this TCR beta chain was carried out in a study of blood T cells in healthy people across ages. This clonotype has only a few counts. Its specificity is unknown. Study outcomes and limitations: A roughly linear age-dependent decrease characterized TCR beta diversity per million T cells.

The germline V and J ends were trimmed by 3 bases and 0 bases, with 12 bases remaining between them. The CDR3 covers 16 residues. Germline loops: CDR1 SNHLY, CDR2 FYNNEI. Combining a sample-barcoded 5' primer with a J-beta primer mix, a second PCR ran for 7 to 11 cycles. TCRdb used MiXCR to reprocess the 5' RACE reads, holding one entry per CDR3 protein. The repertoire holds 1.5 million to 2 million distinct CDR3 sequences, with approximately 30% as singletons. Per sample, a minimum of 6 million PBMCs were isolated. The TCR originated in a woman aged 25 to 45 in good health. The chain uses TRBV2 and TRBJ2-1; unclear D gene. Sequencing input: blood. CDR3 sequence: CASSESNPGSYNEQFF. The CDR3 DNA reads TGTGCCAGCAGTGAGAGCAATCCGGGCTCCTACAATGAGCAGTTCTTC. Supplemented by reference TRBV2 and TRBJ2-1, the full variable domain reads EPEVTQTPSHQVTQMGQEVILRCVPISNHLYFYWYRQILGQKVEFLVSFYNNEISEKSEIFDDQFSVERPDGSNFTLKIRSTKLEDSAMYFCASSESNPGSYNEQFFGPGTRLTVL.